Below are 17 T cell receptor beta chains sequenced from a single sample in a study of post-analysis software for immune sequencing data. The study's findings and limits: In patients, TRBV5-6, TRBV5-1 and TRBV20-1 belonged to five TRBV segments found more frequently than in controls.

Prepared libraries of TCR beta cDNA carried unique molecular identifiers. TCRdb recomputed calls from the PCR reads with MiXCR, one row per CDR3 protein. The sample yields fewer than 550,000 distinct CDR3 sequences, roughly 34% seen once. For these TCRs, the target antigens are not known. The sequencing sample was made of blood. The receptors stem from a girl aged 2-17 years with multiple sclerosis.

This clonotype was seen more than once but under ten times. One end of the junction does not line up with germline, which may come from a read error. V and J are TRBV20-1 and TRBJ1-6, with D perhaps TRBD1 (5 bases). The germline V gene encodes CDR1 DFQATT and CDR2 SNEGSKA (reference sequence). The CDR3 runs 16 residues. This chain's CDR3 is CSARETAAPYNSPLHF. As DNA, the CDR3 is TGCAGTGCTAGAGAGACAGCGGCCCCTTATAATTCGCCCCTCCACTTT.

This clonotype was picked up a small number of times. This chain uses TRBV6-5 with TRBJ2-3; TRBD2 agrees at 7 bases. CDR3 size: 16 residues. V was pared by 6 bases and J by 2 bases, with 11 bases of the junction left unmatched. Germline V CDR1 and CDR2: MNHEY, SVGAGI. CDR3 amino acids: CASSHSTRGVTDTQYF. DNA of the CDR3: TGTGCCAGCAGCCATTCTACCCGGGGGGTCACAGATACGCAGTATTTT.

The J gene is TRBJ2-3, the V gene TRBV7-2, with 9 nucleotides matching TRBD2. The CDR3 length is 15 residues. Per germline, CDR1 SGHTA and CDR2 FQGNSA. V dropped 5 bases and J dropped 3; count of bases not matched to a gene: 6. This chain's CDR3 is CASSKGLATTDTQYF. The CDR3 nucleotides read TGTGCCAGCAGCAAGGGACTAGCTACGACAGATACGCAGTATTTT.

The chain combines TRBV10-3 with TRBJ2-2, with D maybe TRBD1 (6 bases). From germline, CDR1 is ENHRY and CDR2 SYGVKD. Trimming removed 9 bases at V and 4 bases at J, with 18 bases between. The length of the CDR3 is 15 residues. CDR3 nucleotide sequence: TGTGCCATTTCCTCTCTACAGGGTGGCACCGGGGAGCTGTTTTTT. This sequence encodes CAISSLQGGTGELFF.

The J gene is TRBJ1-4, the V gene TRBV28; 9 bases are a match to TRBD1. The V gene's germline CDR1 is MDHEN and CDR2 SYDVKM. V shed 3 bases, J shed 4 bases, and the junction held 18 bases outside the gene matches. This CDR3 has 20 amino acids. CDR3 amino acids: CASSFPRDRASRPLNEKLFF. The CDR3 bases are TGTGCCAGCAGTTTCCCCCGGGACAGGGCTTCCAGACCGCTTAATGAAAAACTGTTTTTT.

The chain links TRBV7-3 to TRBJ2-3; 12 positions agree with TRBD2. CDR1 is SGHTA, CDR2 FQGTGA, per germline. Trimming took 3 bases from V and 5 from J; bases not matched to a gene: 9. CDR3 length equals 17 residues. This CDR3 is CASSFLTSGGQGDTQYF. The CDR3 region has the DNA TGTGCCAGCAGCTTTCTGACTAGCGGGGGCCAGGGAGATACGCAGTATTTT.

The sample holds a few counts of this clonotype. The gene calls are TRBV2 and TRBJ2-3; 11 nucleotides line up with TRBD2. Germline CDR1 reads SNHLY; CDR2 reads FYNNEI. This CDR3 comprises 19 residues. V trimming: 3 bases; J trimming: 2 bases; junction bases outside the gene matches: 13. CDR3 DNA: TGTGCCAGCAGTGAGAGCGGGGAACTAGCGGGGGCAAACACAGATACGCAGTATTTT. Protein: CASSESGELAGANTDTQYF.

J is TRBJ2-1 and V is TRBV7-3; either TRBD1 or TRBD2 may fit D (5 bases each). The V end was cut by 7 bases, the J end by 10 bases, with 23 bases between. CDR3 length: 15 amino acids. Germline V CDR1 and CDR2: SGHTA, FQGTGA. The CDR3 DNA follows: TGTGCCAGCAACACCGGGACGGGTTTTCTCGAGGAGCAGTTCTTC. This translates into CASNTGTGFLEEQFF.

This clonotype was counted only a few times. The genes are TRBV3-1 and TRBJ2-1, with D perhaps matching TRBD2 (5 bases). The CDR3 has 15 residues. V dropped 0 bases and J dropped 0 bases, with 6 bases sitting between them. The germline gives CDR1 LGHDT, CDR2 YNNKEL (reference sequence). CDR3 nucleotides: TGTGCCAGCAGCCAAGAGGGGAGCTCCTACAATGAGCAGTTCTTC. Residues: CASSQEGSSYNEQFF.

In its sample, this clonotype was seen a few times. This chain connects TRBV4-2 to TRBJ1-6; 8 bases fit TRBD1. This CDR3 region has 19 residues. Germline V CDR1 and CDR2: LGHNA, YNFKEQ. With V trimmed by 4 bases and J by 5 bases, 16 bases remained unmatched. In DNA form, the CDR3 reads TGTGCCAGCAGCCTATGGGGGGTAACAGGGGGTAGCGATAATTCACCCCTCCACTTT. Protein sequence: CASSLWGVTGGSDNSPLHF.

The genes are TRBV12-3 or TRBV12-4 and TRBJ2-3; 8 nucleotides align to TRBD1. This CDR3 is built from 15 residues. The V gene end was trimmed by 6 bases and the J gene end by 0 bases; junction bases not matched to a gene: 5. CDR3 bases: TGTGCCAGCAGCGACAGGGGAGTAAGCACAGATACGCAGTATTTT. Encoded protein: CASSDRGVSTDTQYF.

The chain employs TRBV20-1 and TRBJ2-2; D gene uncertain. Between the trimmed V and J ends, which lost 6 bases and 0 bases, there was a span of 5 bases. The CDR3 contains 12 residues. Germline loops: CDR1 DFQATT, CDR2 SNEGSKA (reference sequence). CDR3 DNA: TGCAGTGCAGGGTCGAACACCGGGGAGCTGTTTTTT. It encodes CSAGSNTGELFF.

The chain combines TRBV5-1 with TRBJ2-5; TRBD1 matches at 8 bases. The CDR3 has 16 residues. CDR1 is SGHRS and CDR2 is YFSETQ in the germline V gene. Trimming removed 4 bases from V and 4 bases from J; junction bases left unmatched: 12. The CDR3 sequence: CASSTWTGQVGETQYF. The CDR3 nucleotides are TGCGCCAGCAGCACCTGGACAGGGCAGGTTGGAGAGACCCAGTACTTC. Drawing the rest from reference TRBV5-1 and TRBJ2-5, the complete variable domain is KAGVTQTPRYLIKTRGQQVTLSCSPISGHRSVSWYQQTPGQGLQFLFEYFSETQRNKGNFPGRFSGRQFSNSRSEMNVSTLELGDSALYLCASSTWTGQVGETQYFGPGTRLLVL.

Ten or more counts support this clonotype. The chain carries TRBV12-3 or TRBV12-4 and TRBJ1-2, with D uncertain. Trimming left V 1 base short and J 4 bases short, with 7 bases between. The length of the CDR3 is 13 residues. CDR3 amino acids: CASSLDDTYGYTF. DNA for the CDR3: TGTGCCAGCAGTTTAGACGACACCTATGGCTACACCTTC.

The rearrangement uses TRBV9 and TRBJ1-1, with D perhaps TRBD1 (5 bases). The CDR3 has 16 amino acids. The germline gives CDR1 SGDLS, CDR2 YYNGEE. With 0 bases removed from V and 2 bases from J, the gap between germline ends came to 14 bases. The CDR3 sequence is CASSVAGIWGNTEAFF. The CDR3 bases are TGTGCCAGCAGCGTAGCCGGGATATGGGGCAACACTGAAGCTTTCTTT.

CDR3 sequence: CASSQAGGGTGELFF. For the CDR3, the DNA is TGCGCCAGCAGCCAAGCGGGGGGGGGAACCGGGGAGCTGTTTTTT. This chain joins TRBV4-1 and TRBJ2-2, with 8 bases matching TRBD2. The CDR3 sequence is 15 residues long. CDR1 MGHRA and CDR2 YSYEKL come from the germline V gene. Trimming removed 1 base from V and 5 bases from J; junction bases left unmatched: 3.

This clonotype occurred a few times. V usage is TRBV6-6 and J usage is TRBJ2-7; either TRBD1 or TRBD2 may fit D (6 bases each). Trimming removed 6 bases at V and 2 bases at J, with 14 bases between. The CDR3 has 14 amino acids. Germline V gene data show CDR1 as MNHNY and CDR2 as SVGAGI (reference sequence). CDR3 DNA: TGTGCCAGCAGGAACGGGGGCCCTCCCTACGAGCAGTACTTC. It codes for CASRNGGPPYEQYF.